This record concerns one T cell receptor beta chain sequence. Sequencing used immunoSEQ multiplex PCR; TCRdb keeps in-frame clones, though not all of them. This sample has approximately 220,000 clones, with 85% to 90% found just once. This CDR3 region has 13 residues. Trimming took off 2 bases at V and 5 bases at J, with 7 bases between the two ends. CDR1 is ENHRY and CDR2 is SYGVKD in the germline V gene. The data derive from a study of blood T cell repertoires in COVID-19. This sequence originates from a man under 40 who had been exposed to COVID-19. Sequencing was carried out using PBMCs or T cells enriched from blood (not recorded which). The genes are TRBV10-3 and TRBJ1-5, with D unresolved. CDR3 nucleotide sequence: TGTGCCATCAGTGAGAAGAGTCATCAGCCCCAGCATTTT. This sequence encodes CAISEKSHQPQHF.